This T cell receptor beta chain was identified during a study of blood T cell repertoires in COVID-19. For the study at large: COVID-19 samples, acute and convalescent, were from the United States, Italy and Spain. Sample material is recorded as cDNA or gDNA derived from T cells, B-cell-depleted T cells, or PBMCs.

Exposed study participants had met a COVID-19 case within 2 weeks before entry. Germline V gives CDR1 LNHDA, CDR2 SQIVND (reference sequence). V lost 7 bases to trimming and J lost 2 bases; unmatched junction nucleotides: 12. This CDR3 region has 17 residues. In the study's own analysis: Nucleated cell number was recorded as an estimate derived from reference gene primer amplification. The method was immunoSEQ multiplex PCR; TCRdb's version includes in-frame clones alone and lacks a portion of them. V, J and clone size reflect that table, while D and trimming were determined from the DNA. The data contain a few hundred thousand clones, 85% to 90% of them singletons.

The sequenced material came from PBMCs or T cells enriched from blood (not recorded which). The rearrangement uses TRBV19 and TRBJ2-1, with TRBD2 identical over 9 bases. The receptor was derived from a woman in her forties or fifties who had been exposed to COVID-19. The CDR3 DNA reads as TGTGCCAGTATCCCGAGCGGGGGGCGAGGGACCTACAATGAGCAGTTCTTC. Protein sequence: CASIPSGGRGTYNEQFF.